The text below deals with one TCR beta chain. Its antigen is not known. This record belongs to a study of T cell responses to AZD1222 COVID-19 vaccine. Regarding the study as a whole: Sampling captured repertoires only after the peak T cell response. Mostly white British, mostly female donors; authors suggested clonal diversity may be underestimated. Reportedly, nearly half of unique spike TCRs recognized epitopes outside B.1.351/B.1.1.7 mutations.

Profiled with immunoSEQ multiplex PCR; TCRdb holds only in-frame clones, not every one. The table lists about 100,000 clones, about 88% of them singletons. With V trimmed by 6 bases and J by 2 bases, 3 bases remained unmatched. The germline CDR1 and CDR2 sequences are WSHSY and SAAADI. This CDR3 has 14 amino acids. This chain connects TRBV10-2 to TRBJ1-1; 10 bases line up with TRBD1. Sequences were derived from peripheral blood, sampled on day 0 of AZD1222 vaccination. The sequence derives from an adult in good health. CDR3 bases: TGCGCCAGCAGGACAGGGGGCATAAACACTGAAGCTTTCTTT. It is translated as CASRTGGINTEAFF.